This T cell receptor beta chain appears in the sequencing data of a study of T cells after yellow fever vaccination. This CDR3 region has 15 residues. Each CDR3 protein gets one entry after TCRdb re-called the 5' RACE reads with MiXCR. The sample shows some 250,000 distinct CDR3 sequences, around 7% of them seen only once. The chain is built from TRBV1 and TRBJ2-7; the table's D call TRBD1 went unverified against the DNA. TRBV1 is a pseudogene segment. The sequencing used CD4+ T cells sorted from PBMCs, collected 15 days after the yellow fever booster vaccination. The clonotype originates from a man between 25 and 39 years old who received the YFV17D yellow fever vaccine. The CDR3 region is CTSSHRTGDSYEQYF. The CDR3 DNA is TGCACCAGCAGCCACAGGACAGGGGACTCCTACGAGCAGTACTTC.